This TCR beta chain was recorded in a study of shared clonotypes between healthy human individuals. Study results and limitations: Clonotypes that were shared across a handful of donors made up about 5.1% of naive CD4 clonotypes.

The CDR3 spans 12 residues. Germline CDR1 is ENHRY and CDR2 is SYGVKD. A CD45RA-negative memory subset and a CD45RA+ naive subset were separated from the CD4+ cells. This clone was recorded once. Its antigen is as yet unknown. One end of the junction is discordant with germline, which a read error may explain. TCRdb's copy holds only in-frame clones and misses some; the assay was immunoSEQ multiplex PCR. The sample yields millions of clones, roughly 96% seen once. The TCR comes from a young man in good health. Sequencing input: naive CD4+ T cells sorted from blood. Subset of the sample: CD45RA+ positively selected. The chain recombines TRBV10-3 with TRBJ2-7; D is uncertain. The CDR3 sequence: CAISELTSEPNF. The CDR3 DNA is TGTGCCATCAGTGAGTTGACCTCTGAGCCCAACTTC.